This T cell receptor beta chain was observed in a study of blood T cell repertoires in COVID-19. Overall study context: T cells, B-cell-depleted T cells, or PBMCs provided the cDNA or gDNA that served as material.

While infection was still active, Seattle patients were enrolled and then followed longitudinally. Germline loops: CDR1 SGHTA, CDR2 FQGNSA. The CDR3 contains 14 residues. V lost 5 bases and J lost 2, with 13 bases in between. Only in-frame clones appear in the TCRdb table, and some are missing; sequencing was by immunoSEQ multiplex PCR. Here the sample spans about 220,000 clones, around 85% being singletons. Sequenced sample: peripheral blood. The TCR originated in a woman between 70 and 85 years old with COVID-19, enrolled during active disease. The V gene is TRBV7-2, the J gene TRBJ2-7, with D maybe TRBD2 (5 bases). CDR3 in DNA: TGTGCCAGCAGCCCCCGAGGGCGAACCTACGAGCAGTACTTC. Encoded protein: CASSPRGRTYEQYF.